This T cell receptor beta chain was sequenced during a study of cytomegalovirus exposure and HLA in healthy donors. In regard to this clone: Its antigen remains unidentified.

Broader study findings: In vitro confirmation showed three CMV-associated chains to be CMV antigen specific.

Sequencing was performed with immunoSEQ multiplex PCR; in TCRdb, only in-frame clones are kept and a portion is missing. The sample gives some 250,000 clones, 90% of which show up once; 0.3% to 0.4% is in the top ten. Germline V gives CDR1 MNHEY, CDR2 SMNVEV (reference sequence). This CDR3 is 19 amino acids long. What was sequenced was PBMCs. The chain couples TRBV27 to TRBJ2-5, with a weak D call TRBD2 (7 bases). Judging by the DNA end, TRBJ2-7 fits better; the J call may be wrong. This TCR came from a woman under 30 in good health and CMV-seronegative. The CDR3 DNA reads as TGTGCCAGCGGGGGGGGATTGACAGGACCCACCCTCTCGATCTACGAGCAGTACTTC. Residues: CASGGGLTGPTLSIYEQYF.